The 23 T cell receptor beta chains presented below share a single source sample, sequenced in a study of T cell responses to AZD1222 COVID-19 vaccine. Repertoires were generated with immunoSEQ multiplex PCR, while TCRdb's copy carries only in-frame clones and drops some. There are tens of thousands of clones in the sample; approximately 90% occur only once, and roughly 5% lies in the top ten. Specimen: peripheral blood, collected 28 days after the second AZD1222 dose. Source of these receptors: an adult who received the AZD1222 COVID-19 vaccine.

The gene calls are TRBV10-3 and TRBJ2-2, with 12 bases fitting TRBD2. The CDR3 is 16 residues long. V was pared by 4 bases and J by 6 bases, with 6 bases of the junction left unmatched. Germline CDR1 and CDR2: ENHRY and SYGVKD. Here the CDR3 reads CAISGATSGGPGELFF. The CDR3 DNA reads TGTGCCATCAGTGGTGCGACTAGCGGGGGACCCGGGGAGCTGTTTTTT.

The gene calls are TRBV7-9 and TRBJ2-3; D unresolved. The germline V gene has CDR1 SEHNR and CDR2 FQNEAQ (reference sequence). This CDR3 is 13 amino acids long. V was shortened by 3 bases and J by 4 bases, with 8 bases between the two germline ends. This chain's CDR3 is CASSFLGPDTQYF. The CDR3 DNA reads as TGTGCCAGCAGCTTCCTCGGGCCAGATACGCAGTATTTT.

The chain recombines TRBV7-3 with TRBJ1-6, with 7 bases identical to TRBD1. Germline CDR1 SGHTA, CDR2 FQGTGA. V trimming: 6 bases; J trimming: 7 bases; junction bases outside the gene matches: 6. This CDR3 comprises 14 residues. CDR3 in amino acids: CASSSTGVNSPLHF. CDR3 nucleotide sequence: TGTGCCAGCAGTTCAACAGGGGTCAATTCACCCCTCCACTTT.

This chain links TRBV19 with TRBJ1-1; D might be TRBD1 (5 bases). V lost 1 base and J lost 5, with 17 bases in between. Per germline, CDR1 LNHDA and CDR2 SQIVND (reference sequence). CDR3 length: 16 residues. The CDR3 coding sequence is TGTGCCAGTAGTATAGCAGGGACCCGGGAGAGAACTGAAGCTTTCTTT. Protein product: CASSIAGTRERTEAFF.

The chain recombines TRBV9 with TRBJ1-3, with 7 positions matching TRBD1. Trimming at V came to 4 bases and at J to 0 bases, leaving 4 bases not matched to a gene. Per the germline V gene, CDR1 is SGDLS and CDR2 is YYNGEE. The CDR3 length is 15 residues. The CDR3 is CASSPQGISGNTIYF. The CDR3 DNA sequence: TGTGCCAGCAGCCCACAGGGGATCTCTGGAAACACCATATATTTT.

The chain couples TRBV4-3 to TRBJ2-1, with D perhaps matching TRBD1 (5 bases). Germline V lookup: CDR1 LGHNA, CDR2 YSLEER. V shed 1 base and J shed 5 bases, with 15 bases lying between them. This CDR3 contains 16 residues. The CDR3 coding sequence is TGCGCCAGCAGCCAAGTAGGGGCCACTCACCACAATGAGCAGTTCTTC. Amino acids: CASSQVGATHHNEQFF.

V and J are TRBV10-2 and TRBJ1-2, with a possible D match to TRBD1 (5 bases). V was cut by 0 bases and J by 6 bases, with 14 bases left in between. The CDR3 covers 15 residues. CDR1 WSHSY and CDR2 SAAADI come from the germline V gene. CDR3 region: CASSESPPRGDGYTF. The DNA for the CDR3 is TGCGCCAGCAGTGAGTCCCCACCTAGGGGAGATGGCTACACCTTC.

The J gene is TRBJ2-2, the V gene TRBV19, with a possible D match to TRBD1 (5 bases). This CDR3 has 14 amino acids. The V and J ends lost 6 bases and 4 bases respectively, with 12 bases between them. Germline V gene data show CDR1 as LNHDA and CDR2 as SQIVND (reference sequence). In DNA form, the CDR3 reads TGTGCCAGTAGCCAACGGCAGGGCACCGGGGAGCTGTTTTTT. Amino acids: CASSQRQGTGELFF.

The chain carries TRBV5-8 and TRBJ1-1; D is undetermined. This CDR3 is built from 12 residues. Germline V lookup: CDR1 SGHTS, CDR2 YDEGEE. The ends were cut back, 4 bases at V and 11 bases at J, with 15 bases in the middle. CDR3 sequence reads: CASSQRLLKAFF. Written as DNA, the CDR3 is TGTGCCAGCAGCCAGCGACTTCTAAAGGCTTTCTTT.

J is TRBJ1-6 and V is TRBV10-3; 9 nucleotides match TRBD1. Germline CDR1 reads ENHRY; CDR2 reads SYGVKD. J lost 5 bases, V lost 10 bases, and 9 bases had no gene match. This CDR3 has 15 amino acids. The DNA of the CDR3 is TGTGCCACCAGAGTCGGGACAGGGAATAATTCACCCCTCCACTTT. The encoded protein is CATRVGTGNNSPLHF.

A single count supports this clone. J is TRBJ2-1 and V is TRBV11-2; 9 bases agree with TRBD2. Per germline, CDR1 SGHAT and CDR2 FQNNGV. The V and J ends lost 0 bases and 8 bases, in that order; junction bases with no gene match: 8. CDR3 size: 16 residues. The CDR3 bases are TGTGCCAGCAGCTTAGAGATTAGCGGGGGATCGGATGAGCAGTTCTTC. It encodes CASSLEISGGSDEQFF.

The chain employs TRBV20-1 and TRBJ2-7; a possible D gene is TRBD2 (6 bases). The CDR3 is 11 amino acids. Deletions cut 3 bases from V and 4 bases from J, with 7 bases between. Germline loops: CDR1 DFQATT, CDR2 SNEGSKA (reference sequence). CDR3 protein: CSARGGYEQYF. The CDR3 coding sequence is TGCAGTGCTAGGGGGGGTTACGAGCAGTACTTC.

The chain carries TRBV5-5 and TRBJ2-3; 7 nucleotides align to TRBD1. The CDR3 runs 15 residues. CDR1 and CDR2 from the germline V gene are SGHKS and YYEKEE (reference sequence). V shed 7 bases, J shed 2 bases, and the junction held 10 bases outside the gene matches. This chain's CDR3 is CASRSQTGLTDTQYF. As DNA, the CDR3 is TGTGCCAGCCGCAGCCAGACAGGGCTCACAGATACGCAGTATTTT.

This sequence joins TRBV18 and TRBJ2-4; 9 bases match TRBD1. The CDR3 covers 17 residues. Germline V CDR1 and CDR2: KGHSH, LQKENI. Trimming took 5 bases from V and 2 from J; bases not matched to a gene: 10. CDR3 sequence (DNA): TGTGCCAGCTCATCGACAAGAGGGACAGGGTCCAAAAACATTCAGTACTTC. This translates into CASSSTRGTGSKNIQYF.

This clone has a single count. V and J are TRBV28 and TRBJ1-6; no firm D call. The CDR3 sequence is 12 residues long. The germline V and J ends were trimmed by 7 bases and 5 bases, with 6 bases remaining between them. Looked up from germline, CDR1 is MDHEN and CDR2 is SYDVKM. For the CDR3, the DNA is TGTGCCAGCAAAGAGAATAATTCACCCCTCCACTTT. This gives the protein CASKENNSPLHF.

CDR3 bases: TGTGCCATCAGTGATCAGCGGGGGAACCAAGAGACCCAGTACTTC. It encodes CAISDQRGNQETQYF. The V call is TRBV10-3, the J call TRBJ2-5, with 8 bases matching TRBD2. Germline CDR1 and CDR2: ENHRY and SYGVKD. CDR3 size: 15 residues. Unmatched junction bases numbered 3, after V lost 3 bases and J lost 0 bases.

The CDR3 reads CASSQRYGYTF. CDR3 nucleotides: TGTGCCAGCAGCCAACGTTATGGCTACACCTTC. This chain links TRBV3-1 (or the pseudogene TRBV3-2) with TRBJ1-2; D is unclear. The CDR3 totals 11 residues. Trimming pared 2 bases from V and 5 bases from J, leaving 3 bases between. Per germline, CDR1 LGHDT and CDR2 YNNKEL (reference sequence).

Here the CDR3 DNA reads TGCGCCAGCAGCCAAGGATCTAGTGGACGGGGGGGCACAGATACGCAGTATTTT. Amino acid sequence: CASSQGSSGRGGTDTQYF. The rearrangement links TRBV4-1 to TRBJ2-3; TRBD2 agrees at 7 bases. The CDR3 runs 18 residues. Germline V gene lookup returns CDR1 MGHRA and CDR2 YSYEKL. V was clipped by 1 base and J by 1 base; unmatched bases: 11.

V and J are TRBV28 and TRBJ2-1; no clear D. The CDR3 contains 11 residues. Germline loops: CDR1 MDHEN, CDR2 SYDVKM. V lost 8 bases to trimming and J lost 4 bases, with 6 bases between them. The CDR3, as DNA: TGTGCCAGCGAAGAGTACAATGAGCAGTTCTTC. It is translated as CASEEYNEQFF.

This chain links TRBV5-1 with TRBJ1-1, with 7 bases lining up with TRBD1. This CDR3 comprises 15 residues. Germline-derived CDR1 and CDR2 are SGHRS and YFSETQ. V lost 4 bases to trimming and J lost 8 bases; unmatched junction nucleotides: 14. CDR3 DNA: TGCGCCAGCAGCCCCCCGGGACAGTCCCGAGGAGAAGCTTTCTTT. This translates into CASSPPGQSRGEAFF.

The chain carries TRBV9 and TRBJ1-2; D not certain. The germline CDR1 and CDR2 sequences are SGDLS and YYNGEE. The CDR3 extends over 12 amino acids. V lost 2 bases to trimming and J lost 2 bases, with 4 bases between them. The CDR3 DNA follows: TGTGCCAGCAGCGTCAGGAACTATGGCTACACCTTC. Translating it yields CASSVRNYGYTF.

The rearrangement uses TRBV5-1 and TRBJ2-1, with TRBD1 matching over 9 bases. Germline loops: CDR1 SGHRS, CDR2 YFSETQ. This CDR3 spans 15 amino acids. Losses at the gene ends were 4 bases for V and 2 bases for J; bases not matched to a gene: 4. CDR3 sequence (DNA): TGCGCCAGCAGCACCGGGACAGGGCCCTACAATGAGCAGTTCTTC. Translating it yields CASSTGTGPYNEQFF.

The rearrangement joins TRBV28 to TRBJ2-3; D call uncertain. V lost 4 bases and J 2 bases, leaving 13 bases between the germline ends. This CDR3 spans 15 amino acids. CDR1 MDHEN and CDR2 SYDVKM come from the germline V gene. The CDR3 nucleotides read TGTGCCAGCAGTTCGGTCACAGCGTACACAGATACGCAGTATTTT. It yields the protein CASSSVTAYTDTQYF.